These 29 T cell receptor beta chains share one sample of origin, sequenced in a study of shared clonotypes between healthy human individuals. The assay was immunoSEQ multiplex PCR, and TCRdb's table has in-frame clones only and misses some. In the table there are more than 2 million clones, around 95% of which are singletons. Specimen: naive CD4+ T cells sorted from blood. The subset was: CD45RA+ positively selected. Receptor source: a man aged 18 to 29 in good health.

The chain is built from TRBV7-2 and TRBJ1-4; D is perhaps TRBD1 (5 bases). The CDR3 covers 15 residues. Trimming shortened V by 3 bases and J by 8 bases, and 16 bases separated the two germline ends. Germline CDR1 reads SGHTA; CDR2 reads FQGNSA. The CDR3 loop is CASSFGHSTGEKLFF. CDR3 in DNA: TGTGCCAGCAGCTTCGGACATTCCACTGGGGAAAAACTGTTTTTT.

The chain joins TRBV6-1 to TRBJ1-1, with D possibly matching TRBD1 (6 bases). V dropped 3 bases and J dropped 7 bases, with 18 bases sitting between them. The CDR3 has 15 amino acids. The germline CDR1 and CDR2 sequences are MNHNS and SASEGT. As DNA, the CDR3 is TGTGCCAGCAGTGATGGATGGACAGACCCACTTGAAGCTTTCTTT. Translating it yields CASSDGWTDPLEAFF.

The chain has TRBV5-4 and TRBJ1-6; D remains unclear. CDR1 is SGHNT, CDR2 YYREEE, per germline (reference sequence). Trimming removed 4 bases at V and 5 bases at J, with 13 bases between. The CDR3 contains 15 residues. This CDR3 is CASSPSGTDNSPLHF. As DNA, the CDR3 is TGTGCCAGCAGCCCCTCCGGAACAGATAATTCACCCCTCCACTTT.

V usage is TRBV9 and J usage is TRBJ1-1, with 8 bases that match TRBD1. CDR1 and CDR2 from the germline V gene are SGDLS and YYNGEE. CDR3 length: 14 residues. Trimming at V came to 2 bases and at J to 3 bases, leaving 3 bases not matched to a gene. CDR3: CASSVDRVDTEAFF. Written as DNA, the CDR3 is TGTGCCAGCAGCGTGGACAGGGTCGACACTGAAGCTTTCTTT.

The J gene is TRBJ2-3, the V gene TRBV2; weak D call: TRBD1 (7 bases). The germline gives CDR1 SNHLY, CDR2 FYNNEI. CDR3 length: 14 residues. V was pared by 4 bases and J by 4 bases, with 12 bases between. The CDR3 reads CASSVARGADTQYF. CDR3 bases: TGTGCCAGCAGTGTGGCCAGGGGGGCAGATACGCAGTATTTT.

The V gene is TRBV15, the J gene TRBJ1-3; D is undetermined. Trimming removed 0 bases from V and 3 bases from J, with 6 bases in between. The germline V gene has CDR1 LNHNV and CDR2 YYDKDF (reference sequence). CDR3 length: 14 amino acids. DNA for the CDR3: TGTGCCACCAGCAGAGATCTCCTTGGAAACACCATATATTTT. As protein: CATSRDLLGNTIYF.

The gene calls are TRBV6-6 and TRBJ2-7; 7 bases line up with TRBD1. The CDR3 is made up of 13 amino acids. Germline V gene data show CDR1 as MNHNY and CDR2 as SVGAGI (reference sequence). J was trimmed by 4 bases and V by 10 bases; bases with no gene match: 10. The chain's CDR3 is CATSDRTDYEQYF. For the CDR3, the DNA is TGTGCCACCTCGGACAGGACGGATTACGAGCAGTACTTC.

This clone came up once. V usage is TRBV5-6 and J usage is TRBJ2-7; TRBD2 matches 7 bases. V was clipped by 4 bases and J by 1 base; unmatched bases: 8. Germline V gene sequence: CDR1 SGHDT, CDR2 YYEEEE. This CDR3 has 15 amino acids. CDR3 loop: CASSELALVSYEQYF. The CDR3 DNA sequence: TGTGCCAGCAGCGAACTAGCGCTCGTTTCCTACGAGCAGTACTTC.

A remark on this clone: The sample has other DNA sequences that encode this CDR3 too. The chain joins TRBV5-1 to TRBJ2-7; D gene uncertain. This CDR3 is 12 amino acids long. Germline-derived CDR1 and CDR2 are SGHRS and YFSETQ. With 0 bases removed from V and 5 bases from J, the gap between germline ends came to 6 bases. The CDR3 reads CASSLVGDEQYF. The CDR3 DNA is TGCGCCAGCAGCTTGGTGGGCGACGAGCAGTACTTC.

Of note for this clone: The junction shows a germline mismatch at one end, possibly a read error. In DNA form, the CDR3 reads TGTGCCGGTAGTATAGGTTGGACTAGCGGGGGATTATACGAGCAGTACTTC. Translation: CAGSIGWTSGGLYEQYF. The chain couples TRBV19 to TRBJ2-7; 13 positions agree with TRBD2. This CDR3 has 17 amino acids. Germline V gene data show CDR1 as LNHDA and CDR2 as SQIVND (reference sequence).

The gene calls are TRBV2 and TRBJ2-3; no definite D call. Germline V gives CDR1 SNHLY, CDR2 FYNNEI. The CDR3 extends over 13 amino acids. Trimming cost V 6 bases and J 5 bases, with 12 bases left between them. CDR3 protein: CASRETWRDTQYF. The CDR3 DNA reads as TGTGCCAGCAGGGAGACTTGGAGAGATACGCAGTATTTT.

The V gene is TRBV18, the J gene TRBJ2-6; 12 bases are a match to TRBD1. This CDR3 spans 17 amino acids. CDR1 KGHSH and CDR2 LQKENI come from the germline V gene. Trimming cost V 4 bases and J 10 bases; bases outside gene matches: 11. This CDR3 is CASSQNPGTGGKNVLTF. The CDR3 nucleotides are TGTGCCAGCTCACAAAACCCAGGGACAGGGGGCAAAAACGTCCTGACTTTC.

V and J are TRBV21-1 and TRBJ2-7. TRBV21-1 is listed as a pseudogene. The CDR3 is 13 amino acids. The DNA of the CDR3 is TGTGCCAGTAGGACGTCTCGAGGTGACGAGCAGTACTTC. This translates into CASRTSRGDEQYF.

The rearrangement links TRBV5-1 to TRBJ2-1; D remains ambiguous. CDR1 is SGHRS, CDR2 YFSETQ, per germline. V lost 1 base to trimming and J lost 2 bases, with 10 bases between them. This CDR3 spans 15 amino acids. CDR3 loop: CASSLYGFPYNEQFF. CDR3 DNA: TGCGCCAGCAGCTTGTACGGTTTCCCCTACAATGAGCAGTTCTTC.

This clone is a singleton in its sample. The chain joins TRBV5-6 to TRBJ1-3; D is ambiguous. CDR1 is SGHDT and CDR2 is YYEEEE in the germline V gene. This CDR3 comprises 14 residues. With 4 bases removed from V and 0 bases from J, the gap between germline ends came to 8 bases. This CDR3 is CASSHQNSGNTIYF. The CDR3 DNA reads as TGTGCCAGCAGCCATCAGAACTCTGGAAACACCATATATTTT.

V usage is TRBV13 and J usage is TRBJ1-5, with D possibly matching TRBD1 (5 bases). This CDR3 is 15 amino acids long. Per germline, CDR1 PRHDT and CDR2 FYEKMQ (reference sequence). V was clipped by 1 base and J by 3 bases, with 10 bases between them. CDR3 in DNA: TGTGCCAGCAGCTTAGCTGGGGGGTCCAATCAGCCCCAGCATTTT. This codes for CASSLAGGSNQPQHF.

This rearrangement joins TRBV7-6 to TRBJ2-1; no clear D gene. The germline CDR1 and CDR2 sequences are SGHVS and FNYEAQ. CDR3 length: 15 residues. V gave up 5 bases and J gave up 3 bases, with 14 bases separating them. DNA of the CDR3: TGTGCCAGCAGCATCCAGTGGGCCGACTACAATGAGCAGTTCTTC. Protein product: CASSIQWADYNEQFF.

The rearrangement links TRBV6-6 to TRBJ2-3, with D maybe TRBD1 (6 bases). Per germline, CDR1 MNHNY and CDR2 SVGAGI (reference sequence). Trimming shortened V by 6 bases and J by 3 bases, and 16 bases separated the two germline ends. The CDR3 sequence is 15 residues long. CDR3 coding DNA: TGTGCCAGCAGACAGACAGGTTGGGATACAGATACGCAGTATTTT. This gives the protein CASRQTGWDTDTQYF.

J is TRBJ2-5 and V is TRBV30; maybe TRBD2 (6 bases). The CDR3 spans 15 residues. Germline assignment: CDR1 GTSNPN and CDR2 SVGIG (reference sequence). Deletions cut 5 bases from V and 5 bases from J, with 21 bases between. CDR3 bases: TGTGCCTGGCCCGACTGGCGGGAAGGAGGGGAGACCCAGTACTTC. Encoded protein: CAWPDWREGGETQYF.

The CDR3 region is CASSGKGWGTDTQYF. For the CDR3, the DNA is TGTGCCAGCAGTGGAAAGGGCTGGGGCACAGATACGCAGTATTTT. The rearrangement uses TRBV2 and TRBJ2-3; D is ambiguous. This CDR3 has 15 residues. Germline CDR1 SNHLY, CDR2 FYNNEI. The ends were cut back, 4 bases at V and 1 base at J, with 12 bases in the middle. The whole variable domain, filled in from reference TRBV2 and TRBJ2-3, reads EPEVTQTPSHQVTQMGQEVILRCVPISNHLYFYWYRQILGQKVEFLVSFYNNEISEKSEIFDDQFSVERPDGSNFTLKIRSTKLEDSAMYFCASSGKGWGTDTQYFGPGTRLTVL.

J is TRBJ2-6 and V is TRBV19, with D perhaps TRBD1 (6 bases). Trimming took 4 bases from V and 4 from J, leaving 14 bases between them. The CDR3 is made up of 16 amino acids. Germline CDR1 reads LNHDA; CDR2 reads SQIVND (reference sequence). This chain's CDR3 is CASSTLRGSGANVLTF. DNA for the CDR3: TGTGCCAGTAGTACCCTCAGGGGTTCCGGGGCCAACGTCCTGACTTTC.

This chain uses TRBV9 with TRBJ2-7; TRBD1 matches 8 bases. Germline lookup yields CDR1 SGDLS and CDR2 YYNGEE. The CDR3 consists of 14 residues. V lost 3 bases and J lost 7; bases outside the gene matches: 9. CDR3 DNA: TGTGCCAGCAGCGAAGGGACAGGTTCGGGGGAGCAGTACTTC. This sequence encodes CASSEGTGSGEQYF.

This rearrangement joins TRBV6-1 to TRBJ1-6; unclear D gene. The CDR3 sequence is 12 residues long. Trimming stripped 3 bases from V and 10 bases from J, with 7 bases between. Germline CDR1 and CDR2: MNHNS and SASEGT. The CDR3 sequence: CASSDSQSPLHF. In DNA form, the CDR3 reads TGTGCCAGCAGTGATTCTCAATCACCCCTCCACTTT.

The chain employs TRBV4-1 and TRBJ2-7, with D maybe TRBD2 (5 bases). Germline values: CDR1 MGHRA, CDR2 YSYEKL. CDR3 length equals 16 residues. Trimming took 0 bases from V and 4 from J, leaving 16 bases between them. The CDR3 coding sequence is TGCGCCAGCAGCCAAGATGGACTTCGCTTTGGGTACGAGCAGTACTTC. It yields the protein CASSQDGLRFGYEQYF.

The chain has TRBV28 and TRBJ2-1; 14 bases match TRBD2. Germline lookup yields CDR1 MDHEN and CDR2 SYDVKM. The CDR3 contains 16 residues. Germline trimming cut 1 base from V and 13 bases from J; bases unmatched to any gene: 9. CDR3 sequence (DNA): TGTGCCAGCAGTTTATATCTCAGGACTAGCGGGGGGCACCAGTTCTTC. Protein: CASSLYLRTSGGHQFF.

The rearrangement joins TRBV25-1 to TRBJ2-5; D is unclear. The CDR3 totals 12 residues. Between the trimmed V and J ends, which lost 8 bases and 5 bases, there was a span of 12 bases. The germline gives CDR1 MGHDK, CDR2 SYGVNS. CDR3 bases: TGTGCCAGCTCCAAGCGAGGCGAGACCCAGTACTTC. It yields the protein CASSKRGETQYF.

A note on this clone: Additional DNA sequences in this sample encode the identical CDR3. The chain is built from TRBV5-1 and TRBJ2-3, with D unclear. This CDR3 is 12 amino acids long. Germline loops: CDR1 SGHRS, CDR2 YFSETQ. Trimming removed 2 bases at V and 6 bases at J, with 7 bases between. The CDR3 region has the DNA TGCGCCAGCAGCTTACCATCCGATACGCAGTATTTT. Its translation is CASSLPSDTQYF.

Concerning this clone: The junction and the germline gene differ at one end; a read error may be behind it. The chain links TRBV5-1 to TRBJ1-3; D is uncertain. CDR1 is SGHRS, CDR2 YFSETQ, per germline. CDR3 length equals 8 residues. Written as DNA, the CDR3 is TGCGCCAGCAGCTTAGAAACCTTT. Its protein product is CASSLETF.

This clone has at least ten counts. This chain links TRBV6-4 with TRBJ1-1, with D possibly matching TRBD1 (5 bases). Trimming pared 2 bases from V and 5 bases from J, leaving 12 bases between. Germline CDR1 MRHNA, CDR2 SNTAGT. This CDR3 has 14 residues. The CDR3 region is CASSDTDRRTEAFF. DNA of the CDR3: TGTGCCAGCAGTGACACCGACAGAAGGACTGAAGCTTTCTTT.